The T cell receptor beta chain under discussion was sequenced for a study of cytomegalovirus exposure and HLA in healthy donors. A multiplex PCR was run with 60 Vbeta primers and 13 Jbeta primers. The authors' processing: There were some 87 million unique TCR beta chains by a later count, and some 12 million of them were shared. Profiling relied on immunoSEQ multiplex PCR, and the TCRdb table lists in-frame clones only, not all of them. The DNA gave D and trimming, while V, J and clone size come from that table. The repertoire holds more than 140,000 clones, with 55% to 70% as singletons. Sequencing was carried out using PBMCs. This clonotype was sampled from a woman aged 25-40 years in good health and CMV-seropositive.

In nucleotides, the CDR3 is TGTGCCAGCAGCTTAGTTCTAGATTACAATGAGCAGTTCTTC. As protein: CASSLVLDYNEQFF. V usage is TRBV7-2 and J usage is TRBJ2-1; the D is unclear. CDR3 length equals 14 residues. Per the germline V gene, CDR1 is SGHTA and CDR2 is FQGNSA. Trimming removed 1 base from V and 4 bases from J, with 8 bases in between.